The 12 T cell receptor beta chains given below trace back to one sample, sequenced in a study of blood T cells in healthy people across ages (dated by TCRdb to the mid-2010s). Receptors were amplified or captured by 5' RACE. Sequenced using an Illumina HiSeq 2500. The second PCR ran for about 6 to 12 cycles and used a J-beta primer mix along with a sample-barcoded 5' primer. Using fastp trimming at Q25 and MiXCR clonotype assembly, TCRdb reanalyzed the public sequencing data and kept in-frame beta chains. Under each unique CDR3 protein, matching rows form one entry showing the most common genes and DNA. Recorded for this sample are fewer than 1.5 million distinct CDR3 sequences; around 39% of them occurred a single time. The biggest ten clones account for 7.9% of the sample. Sequenced input: blood. These receptors came from a woman aged 18-29 years in good health.

This clonotype was counted a few times. The V and J genes are TRBV10-3 and TRBJ2-3, with 9 bases identical to TRBD2. With V trimmed by 8 bases and J by 6 bases, 15 bases remained unmatched. The germline V gene has CDR1 ENHRY and CDR2 SYGVKD. The CDR3 is made up of 16 amino acids. The CDR3 protein is CAIRTGVAGVADTQYF. The CDR3 DNA sequence: TGTGCCATCCGGACAGGAGTAGCGGGGGTCGCCGATACGCAGTATTTT.

The chain couples TRBV7-8 to TRBJ2-1; a possible D gene is TRBD1 (5 bases). Trimming removed 7 bases from V and 5 bases from J, with 9 bases in between. The V gene's germline CDR1 is SGHVS and CDR2 FQNEAQ. This CDR3 has 12 residues. CDR3 in DNA: TGTGCCAGCACATTAGGGGACAATGAGCAGTTCTTC. Translating it yields CASTLGDNEQFF.

This clonotype was counted only a few times. This chain connects TRBV12-3 or TRBV12-4 to TRBJ1-5, with 9 positions matching TRBD1. The CDR3 is 14 amino acids. The trim removed 5 bases at V and 12 bases at J, leaving 11 bases unmatched. CDR3 nucleotides: TGTGCCAGCAGTCCCGGGACAGGGTTCAGTGACCAGCATTTT. It specifies CASSPGTGFSDQHF.

The CDR3 is CASSYFRGINEQFF. The CDR3 DNA is TGTGCCAGCAGTTACTTTCGGGGTATCAATGAGCAGTTCTTC. The J gene is TRBJ2-1, the V gene TRBV6-5; weak D call: TRBD2 (5 bases). CDR3 length: 14 residues. Trimming took 1 base from V and 6 from J, leaving 10 bases between them. In germline, CDR1 is MNHEY, CDR2 SVGAGI.

The gene calls are TRBV24-1 and TRBJ2-7; possible D gene TRBD2, 7 bases. The CDR3 extends over 16 amino acids. Trimming removed 5 bases at V and 3 bases at J, with 19 bases between. In germline, CDR1 is KGHDR, CDR2 SFDVKD. CDR3 residues: CATSASWGGPIYEQYF. CDR3 in DNA: TGTGCCACCAGTGCCTCCTGGGGGGGGCCAATCTACGAGCAGTACTTC.

V usage is TRBV27 and J usage is TRBJ1-5; 9 positions match TRBD1. Trimming cost V 5 bases and J 4 bases; bases outside gene matches: 9. CDR3 length equals 16 residues. The germline V gene has CDR1 MNHEY and CDR2 SMNVEV (reference sequence). This chain's CDR3 is CASSPLTTGGNQPQHF. The CDR3 DNA is TGTGCCAGCAGTCCACTAACGACAGGGGGAAATCAGCCCCAGCATTTT.

This clonotype turned up a few times. The rearrangement joins TRBV5-1 to TRBJ2-2; D is possibly TRBD1 (5 bases). Germline CDR1 is SGHRS and CDR2 is YFSETQ. The length of the CDR3 is 11 residues. Trimming removed 6 bases at V and 7 bases at J, with 7 bases between. The CDR3 protein is CASIQGGELFF. As DNA, the CDR3 is TGCGCCAGCATTCAGGGCGGGGAGCTGTTTTTT.

The chain links TRBV2 to TRBJ2-3, with 9 bases lining up with TRBD1. The CDR3 consists of 15 residues. Looked up from germline, CDR1 is SNHLY and CDR2 is FYNNEI. Trimming cost V 5 bases and J 3 bases; bases outside gene matches: 6. CDR3 sequence reads: CASSQQGARTDTQYF. The CDR3 DNA sequence: TGTGCCAGCAGTCAACAGGGGGCTCGGACAGATACGCAGTATTTT.

The chain uses TRBV4-2 and TRBJ2-1, with D possibly being TRBD1 (5 bases). This CDR3 region has 16 residues. V was pared by 1 base and J by 2 bases, with 12 bases between. CDR1 and CDR2 (germline): LGHNA, YNFKEQ. CDR3 in DNA: TGTGCCAGCAGCCAAGGGGCAGGGTTTGCCTACAATGAGCAGTTCTTC. This codes for CASSQGAGFAYNEQFF.

The rearrangement uses TRBV7-2 and TRBJ2-5, with TRBD1 identical over 9 bases. This CDR3 has 17 residues. Germline CDR1 reads SGHTA; CDR2 reads FQGNSA. Germline trimming cut 1 base from V and 6 bases from J; bases unmatched to any gene: 12. Written as DNA, the CDR3 is TGTGCCAGCAGCTTAGGTGCGACAGGGGGGTTTAAAAAGACCCAGTACTTC. As protein: CASSLGATGGFKKTQYF.

This rearrangement joins TRBV7-8 to TRBJ2-7, with a tentative D call TRBD2 (7 bases). V was cut by 3 bases and J by 4 bases, with 22 bases left in between. CDR1 is SGHVS and CDR2 is FQNEAQ in the germline V gene. The CDR3 is made up of 17 amino acids. The CDR3 region has the DNA TGTGCCAGCAGCTTGGGGGGCGGGGGAGGGTTTTTGTACGAGCAGTACTTC. This sequence encodes CASSLGGGGGFLYEQYF.

V is TRBV7-2 and J is TRBJ1-4, with D uncertain. This CDR3 has 15 residues. Trimming removed 6 bases from V and 2 bases from J, with 13 bases in between. Per germline, CDR1 SGHTA and CDR2 FQGNSA. The DNA for the CDR3 is TGTGCCAGCAGGAAAGGGCAGGTCACTAATGAAAAACTGTTTTTT. Amino acid sequence: CASRKGQVTNEKLFF.